This T cell receptor (beta chain) emerged from a study of TIL therapy for anti-PD-1-resistant metastatic lung cancer. This was the immunoSEQ v3 assay. Survey-level samples got approximately 2.1 million read pairs; deep-level samples got roughly 5-6 million. Repertoires were generated with immunoSEQ multiplex PCR, while TCRdb's copy carries only in-frame clones and drops some. Of fewer than 60,000 clones in the sample, 80% to 90% were seen once. Germline V gene lookup returns CDR1 SNHLY and CDR2 FYNNEI. V was cut by 4 bases and J by 2 bases, with 8 bases left in between. The CDR3 length is 13 residues. The time point: pre-treatment sample, taken before nivolumab and TIL therapy.

The sequence came from a person between 25 and 79 years old with non-small cell lung cancer. The chain recombines TRBV2 with TRBJ2-5; D gene ambiguous. The source material was blood, sampled at baseline. CDR3 amino acids: CASSVGMQETQYF. As DNA, the CDR3 is TGTGCCAGCAGTGTTGGGATGCAAGAGACCCAGTACTTC.